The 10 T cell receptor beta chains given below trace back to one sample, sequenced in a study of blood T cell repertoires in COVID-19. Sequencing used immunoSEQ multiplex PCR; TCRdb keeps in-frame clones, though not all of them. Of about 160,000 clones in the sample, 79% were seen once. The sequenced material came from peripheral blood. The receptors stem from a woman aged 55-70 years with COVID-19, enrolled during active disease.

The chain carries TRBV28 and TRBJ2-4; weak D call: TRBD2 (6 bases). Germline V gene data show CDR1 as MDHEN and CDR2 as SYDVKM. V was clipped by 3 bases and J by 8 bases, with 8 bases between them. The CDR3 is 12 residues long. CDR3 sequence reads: CASSLTGDIQYF. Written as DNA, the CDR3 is TGTGCCAGCAGTTTGACGGGAGACATTCAGTACTTC.

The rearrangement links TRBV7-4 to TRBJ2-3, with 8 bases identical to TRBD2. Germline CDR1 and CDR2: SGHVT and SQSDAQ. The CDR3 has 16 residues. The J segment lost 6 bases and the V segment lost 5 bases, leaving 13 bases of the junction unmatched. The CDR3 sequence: CASSEVGLVMADTQYF. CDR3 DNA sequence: TGTGCCAGCAGCGAGGTGGGACTAGTTATGGCGGATACGCAGTATTTT.

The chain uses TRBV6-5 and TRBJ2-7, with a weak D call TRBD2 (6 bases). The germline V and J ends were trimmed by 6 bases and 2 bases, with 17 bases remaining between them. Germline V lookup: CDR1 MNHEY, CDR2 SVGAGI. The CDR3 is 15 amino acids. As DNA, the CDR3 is TGTGCCAGCAGCCAGGGACTGACTGGCGCCTACGAGCAGTACGTC. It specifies CASSQGLTGAYEQYV.

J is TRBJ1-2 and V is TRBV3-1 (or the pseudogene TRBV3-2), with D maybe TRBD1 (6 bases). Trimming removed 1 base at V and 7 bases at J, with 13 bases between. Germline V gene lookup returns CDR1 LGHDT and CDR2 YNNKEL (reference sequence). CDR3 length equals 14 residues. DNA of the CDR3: TGTGCCAGCAGCCAAGGTTTGGGGGCGGGTGGCTACACCTTC. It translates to CASSQGLGAGGYTF.

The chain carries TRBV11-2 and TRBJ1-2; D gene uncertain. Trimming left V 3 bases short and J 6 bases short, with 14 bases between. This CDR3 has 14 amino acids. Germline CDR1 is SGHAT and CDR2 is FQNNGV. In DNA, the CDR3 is TGTGCCAGCAGCTTGCATACACCTCTGCATGGCTACACCTTC. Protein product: CASSLHTPLHGYTF.

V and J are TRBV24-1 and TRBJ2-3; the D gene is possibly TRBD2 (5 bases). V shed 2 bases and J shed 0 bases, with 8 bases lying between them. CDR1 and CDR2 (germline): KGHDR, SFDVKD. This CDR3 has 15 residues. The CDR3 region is CATSDYRGSTDTQYF. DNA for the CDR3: TGTGCCACCAGTGATTATCGCGGGAGCACAGATACGCAGTATTTT.

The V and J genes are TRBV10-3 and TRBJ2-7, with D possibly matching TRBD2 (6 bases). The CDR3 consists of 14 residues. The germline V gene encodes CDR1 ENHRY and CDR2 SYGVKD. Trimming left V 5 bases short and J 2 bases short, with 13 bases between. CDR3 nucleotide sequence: TGTGCCATCAGTCCGGCAGGGAGGACCTACGAGCAGTACTTC. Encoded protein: CAISPAGRTYEQYF.

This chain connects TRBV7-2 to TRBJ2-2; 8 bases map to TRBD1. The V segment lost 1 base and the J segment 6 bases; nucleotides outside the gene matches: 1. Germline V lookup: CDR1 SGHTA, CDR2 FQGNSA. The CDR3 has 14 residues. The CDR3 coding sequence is TGTGCCAGCAGCTTAGACAGGGGGTCCGGGGAGCTGTTTTTT. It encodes CASSLDRGSGELFF.

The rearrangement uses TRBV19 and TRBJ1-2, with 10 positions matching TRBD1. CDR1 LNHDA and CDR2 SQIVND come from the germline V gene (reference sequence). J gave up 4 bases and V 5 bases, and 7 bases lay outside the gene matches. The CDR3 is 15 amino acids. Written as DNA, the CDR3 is TGTGCCAGTAGTTTCGGGACAGGGGAGGGCTATGGCTACACCTTC. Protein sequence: CASSFGTGEGYGYTF.

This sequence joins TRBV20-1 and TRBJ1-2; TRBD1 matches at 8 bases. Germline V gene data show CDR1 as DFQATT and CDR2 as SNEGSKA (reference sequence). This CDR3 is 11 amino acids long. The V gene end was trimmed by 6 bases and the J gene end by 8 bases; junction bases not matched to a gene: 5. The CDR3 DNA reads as TGCAGTGCCATATCAGGGGGCGGCTACACCTTC. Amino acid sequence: CSAISGGGYTF.